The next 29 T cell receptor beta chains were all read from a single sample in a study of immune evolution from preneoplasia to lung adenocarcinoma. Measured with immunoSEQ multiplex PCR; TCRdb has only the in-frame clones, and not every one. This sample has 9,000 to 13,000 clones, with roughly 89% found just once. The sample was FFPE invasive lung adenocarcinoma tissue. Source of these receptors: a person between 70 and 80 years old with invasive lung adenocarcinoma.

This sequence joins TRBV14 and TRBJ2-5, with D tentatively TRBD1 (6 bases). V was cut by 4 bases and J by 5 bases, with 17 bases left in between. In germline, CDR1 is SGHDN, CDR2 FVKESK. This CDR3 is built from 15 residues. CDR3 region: CASSRLDRSVETQYF. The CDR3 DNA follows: TGTGCCAGCAGCCGCCTAGACAGGAGTGTCGAGACCCAGTACTTC.

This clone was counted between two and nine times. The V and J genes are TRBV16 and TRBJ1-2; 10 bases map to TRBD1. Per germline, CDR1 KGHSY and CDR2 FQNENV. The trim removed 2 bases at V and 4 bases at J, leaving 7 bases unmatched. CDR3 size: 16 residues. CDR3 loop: CASSQISTGGVYGYTF. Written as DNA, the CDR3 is TGTGCCAGCAGCCAAATTTCGACAGGGGGCGTCTATGGCTACACCTTC.

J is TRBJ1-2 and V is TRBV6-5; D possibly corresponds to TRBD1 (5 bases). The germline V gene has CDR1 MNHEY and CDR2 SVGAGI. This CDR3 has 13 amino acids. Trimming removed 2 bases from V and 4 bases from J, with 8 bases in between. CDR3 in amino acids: CASSYGGVYGYTF. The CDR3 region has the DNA TGTGCCAGCAGTTACGGGGGGGTCTATGGCTACACCTTC.

This CDR3 is CATSPRQGTQYF. For the CDR3, the DNA is TGTGCCACCAGCCCGCGTCAGGGTACGCAGTATTTT. The chain has TRBV15 and TRBJ2-3, with D possibly TRBD1 on 5 matching bases. CDR1 and CDR2 (germline): LNHNV, YYDKDF (reference sequence). There are 12 residues in the CDR3. Trimming cost V 5 bases and J 8 bases, with 11 bases left between them.

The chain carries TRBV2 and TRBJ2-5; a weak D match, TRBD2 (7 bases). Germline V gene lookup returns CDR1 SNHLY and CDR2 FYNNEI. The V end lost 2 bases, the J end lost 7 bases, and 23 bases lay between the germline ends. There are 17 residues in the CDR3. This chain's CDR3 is CASSEIGLAAARGTQYF. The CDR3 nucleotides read TGTGCCAGCAGTGAAATTGGTCTAGCGGCAGCCAGGGGGACCCAGTACTTC. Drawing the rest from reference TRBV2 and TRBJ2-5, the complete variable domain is EPEVTQTPSHQVTQMGQEVILRCVPISNHLYFYWYRQILGQKVEFLVSFYNNEISEKSEIFDDQFSVERPDGSNFTLKIRSTKLEDSAMYFCASSEIGLAAARGTQYFGPGTRLLVL.

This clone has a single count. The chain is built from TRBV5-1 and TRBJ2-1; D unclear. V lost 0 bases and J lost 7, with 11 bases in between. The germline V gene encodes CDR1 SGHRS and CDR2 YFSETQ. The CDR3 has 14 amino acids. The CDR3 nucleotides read TGCGCCAGCAGCTTGGAAGAGTCTGGGAATGAGCAGTTCTTC. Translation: CASSLEESGNEQFF. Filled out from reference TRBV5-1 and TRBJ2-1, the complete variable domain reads KAGVTQTPRYLIKTRGQQVTLSCSPISGHRSVSWYQQTPGQGLQFLFEYFSETQRNKGNFPGRFSGRQFSNSRSEMNVSTLELGDSALYLCASSLEESGNEQFFGPGTRLTVL.

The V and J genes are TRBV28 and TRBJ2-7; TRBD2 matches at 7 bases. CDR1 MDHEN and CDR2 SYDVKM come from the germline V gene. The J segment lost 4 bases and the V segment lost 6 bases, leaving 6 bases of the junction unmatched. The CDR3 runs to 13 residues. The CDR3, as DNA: TGTGCCAGCAGCTTCGCGGGAGTTTACGAGCAGTACTTC. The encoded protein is CASSFAGVYEQYF.

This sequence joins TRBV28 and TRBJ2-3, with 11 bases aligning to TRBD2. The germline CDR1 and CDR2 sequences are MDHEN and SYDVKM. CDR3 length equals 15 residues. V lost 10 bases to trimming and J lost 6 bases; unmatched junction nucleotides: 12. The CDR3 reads CATALAGVIRDTQYF. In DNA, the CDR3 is TGTGCCACCGCACTAGCGGGGGTAATTAGGGATACGCAGTATTTT.

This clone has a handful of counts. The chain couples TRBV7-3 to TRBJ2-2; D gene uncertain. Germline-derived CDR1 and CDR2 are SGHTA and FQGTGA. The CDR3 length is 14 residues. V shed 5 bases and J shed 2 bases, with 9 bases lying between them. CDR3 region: CASSATTNTGELFF. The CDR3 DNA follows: TGTGCCAGCAGCGCCACGACAAACACCGGGGAGCTGTTTTTT.

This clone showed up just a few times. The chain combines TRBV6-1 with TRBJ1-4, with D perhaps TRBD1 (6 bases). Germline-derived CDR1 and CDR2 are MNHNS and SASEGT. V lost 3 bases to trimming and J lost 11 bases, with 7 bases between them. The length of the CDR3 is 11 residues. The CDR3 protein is CASSERGKLFF. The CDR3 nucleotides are TGTGCCAGCAGTGAGAGGGGGAAACTGTTTTTT.

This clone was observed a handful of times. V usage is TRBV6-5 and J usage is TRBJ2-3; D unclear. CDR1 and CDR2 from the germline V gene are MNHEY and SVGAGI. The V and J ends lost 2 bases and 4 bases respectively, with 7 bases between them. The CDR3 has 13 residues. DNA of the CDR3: TGTGCCAGCAGTTACACTGGGGCAGATACGCAGTATTTT. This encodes CASSYTGADTQYF.

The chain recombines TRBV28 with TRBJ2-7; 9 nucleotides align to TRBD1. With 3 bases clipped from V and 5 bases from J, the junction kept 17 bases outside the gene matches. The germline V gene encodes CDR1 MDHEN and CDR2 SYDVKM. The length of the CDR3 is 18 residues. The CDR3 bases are TGTGCCAGCAGTTTCCCGGACAGGGGCCAACACTGGTGGAACGAGCAGTACTTC. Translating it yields CASSFPDRGQHWWNEQYF.

The CDR3 bases are TGTGCCAGCAGCCCGCCCAGGAACCCGTTCGAGCAGTACTTC. It yields the protein CASSPPRNPFEQYF. The chain couples TRBV7-9 to TRBJ2-7, with D unresolved. Trimming shortened V by 5 bases and J by 6 bases, and 17 bases separated the two germline ends. The CDR3 has 14 amino acids. Looked up from germline, CDR1 is SEHNR and CDR2 is FQNEAQ (reference sequence).

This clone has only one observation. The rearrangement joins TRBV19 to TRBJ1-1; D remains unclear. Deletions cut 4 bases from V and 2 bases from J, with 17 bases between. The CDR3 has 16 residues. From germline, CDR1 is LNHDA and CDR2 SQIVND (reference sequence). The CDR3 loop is CASSTSYRPTNTEAFF. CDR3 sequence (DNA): TGTGCCAGTAGTACTTCATACCGGCCGACCAACACTGAAGCTTTCTTT.

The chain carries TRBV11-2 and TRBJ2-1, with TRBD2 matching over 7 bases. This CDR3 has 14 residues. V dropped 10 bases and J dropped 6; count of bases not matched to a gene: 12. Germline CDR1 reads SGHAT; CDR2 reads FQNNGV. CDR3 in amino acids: CANRMRERRNEQFF. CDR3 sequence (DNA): TGTGCCAATAGGATGCGGGAGAGGCGCAATGAGCAGTTCTTC.

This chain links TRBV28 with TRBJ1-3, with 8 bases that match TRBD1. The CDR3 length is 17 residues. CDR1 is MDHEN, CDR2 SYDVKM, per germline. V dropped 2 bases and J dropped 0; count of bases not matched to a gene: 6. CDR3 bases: TGTGCCAGCAGTTTAATTCAGGGGGCCACCTCTGGAAACACCATATATTTT. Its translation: CASSLIQGATSGNTIYF.

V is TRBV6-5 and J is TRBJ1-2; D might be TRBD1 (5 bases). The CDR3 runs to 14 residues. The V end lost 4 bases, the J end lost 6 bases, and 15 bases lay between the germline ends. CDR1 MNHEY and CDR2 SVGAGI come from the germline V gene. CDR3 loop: CASSFGTPRDGYTF. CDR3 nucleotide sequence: TGTGCCAGCAGTTTCGGGACTCCAAGGGATGGCTACACCTTC.

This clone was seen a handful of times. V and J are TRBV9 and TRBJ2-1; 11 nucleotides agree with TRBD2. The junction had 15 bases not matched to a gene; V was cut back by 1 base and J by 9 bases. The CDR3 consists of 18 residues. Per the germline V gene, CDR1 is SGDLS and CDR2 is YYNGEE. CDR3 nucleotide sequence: TGTGCCAGCAGCGTATCCAGATCCGATAGCGGGGGGGCTTTTGAGCAGTTCTTC. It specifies CASSVSRSDSGGAFEQFF.

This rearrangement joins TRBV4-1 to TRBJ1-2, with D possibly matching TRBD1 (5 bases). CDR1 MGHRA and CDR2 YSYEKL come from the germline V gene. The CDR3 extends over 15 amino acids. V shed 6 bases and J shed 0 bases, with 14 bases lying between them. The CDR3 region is CASRPTGSANYGYTF. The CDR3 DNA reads TGCGCCAGCAGACCTACAGGAAGTGCTAACTATGGCTACACCTTC.

In DNA, the CDR3 is TGTGCCAGCAGTCCCAAGGTCTCGGGGCGGGCTGAAGCTTTCTTT. Translating it yields CASSPKVSGRAEAFF. The chain has TRBV28 and TRBJ1-1, with D perhaps matching TRBD1 (5 bases). V lost 5 bases to trimming and J lost 6 bases, with 19 bases between them. This CDR3 is built from 15 residues. Germline V lookup: CDR1 MDHEN, CDR2 SYDVKM.

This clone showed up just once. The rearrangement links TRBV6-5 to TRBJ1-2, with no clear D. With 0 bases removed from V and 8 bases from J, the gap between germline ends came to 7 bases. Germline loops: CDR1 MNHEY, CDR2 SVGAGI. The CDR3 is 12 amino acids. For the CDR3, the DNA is TGTGCCAGCAGTTACTCGGGAGCAGGCTACACCTTC. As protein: CASSYSGAGYTF.

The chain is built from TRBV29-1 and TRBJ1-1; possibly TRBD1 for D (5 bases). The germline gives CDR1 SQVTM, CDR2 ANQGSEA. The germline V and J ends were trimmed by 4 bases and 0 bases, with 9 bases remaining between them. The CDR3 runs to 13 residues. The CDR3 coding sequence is TGCAGCGTTGGTGGGGGGATGAACACTGAAGCTTTCTTT. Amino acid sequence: CSVGGGMNTEAFF.

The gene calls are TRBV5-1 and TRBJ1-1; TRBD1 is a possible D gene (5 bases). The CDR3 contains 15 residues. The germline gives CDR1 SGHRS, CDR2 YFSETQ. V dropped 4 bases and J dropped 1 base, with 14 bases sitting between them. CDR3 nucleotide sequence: TGCGCCAGCAGCCCCCGTGAGGGGTCGAACACTGAAGCTTTCTTT. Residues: CASSPREGSNTEAFF.

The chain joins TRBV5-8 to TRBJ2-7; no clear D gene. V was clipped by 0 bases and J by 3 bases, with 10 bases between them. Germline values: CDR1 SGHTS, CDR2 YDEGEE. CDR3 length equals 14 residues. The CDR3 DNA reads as TGTGCCAGCAGCTTGGGTGGCAGGATCTACGAGCAGTACTTC. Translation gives CASSLGGRIYEQYF.

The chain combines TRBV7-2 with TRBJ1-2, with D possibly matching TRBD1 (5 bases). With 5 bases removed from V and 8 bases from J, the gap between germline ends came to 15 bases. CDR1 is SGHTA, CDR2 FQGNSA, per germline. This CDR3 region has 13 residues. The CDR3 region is CASSRHQGTGYTF. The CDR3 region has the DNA TGTGCCAGCAGCCGTCACCAGGGAACGGGCTACACCTTC.

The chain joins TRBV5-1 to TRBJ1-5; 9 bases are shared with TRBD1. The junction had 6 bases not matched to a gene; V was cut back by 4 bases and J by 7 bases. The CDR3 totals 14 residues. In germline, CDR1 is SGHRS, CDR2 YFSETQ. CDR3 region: CASSAGQGNQPQHF. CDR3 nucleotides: TGCGCCAGCAGCGCGGGACAGGGTAACCAGCCCCAGCATTTT.

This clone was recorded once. The DNA of the CDR3 is TGTGCCAGCAGTCGAACTTCACTCGAGCAGTACTTC. It is translated as CASSRTSLEQYF. V is TRBV28 and J is TRBJ2-7; the D is unclear. Germline loops: CDR1 MDHEN, CDR2 SYDVKM. The ends were cut back, 5 bases at V and 6 bases at J, with 11 bases in the middle. CDR3 length equals 12 residues.

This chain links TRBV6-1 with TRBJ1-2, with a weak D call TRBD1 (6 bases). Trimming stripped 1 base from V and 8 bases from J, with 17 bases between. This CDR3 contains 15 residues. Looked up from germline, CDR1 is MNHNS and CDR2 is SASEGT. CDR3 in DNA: TGTGCCAGCAGTGAAGTTGGGACAAGTATCGGGGGCTACACCTTC. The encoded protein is CASSEVGTSIGGYTF.

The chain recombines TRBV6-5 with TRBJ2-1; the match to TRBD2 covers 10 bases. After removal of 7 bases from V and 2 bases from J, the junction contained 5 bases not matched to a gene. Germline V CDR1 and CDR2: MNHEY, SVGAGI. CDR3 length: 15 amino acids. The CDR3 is CASKASGGAYNEQFF. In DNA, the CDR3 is TGTGCCAGCAAGGCTAGCGGGGGAGCCTACAATGAGCAGTTCTTC.